Shown below are 18 T cell receptor beta chains from a single sample sequenced in a study of human T cells and chemical hapten exposure (TCRdb year 2021). Explained via the paper, the time point label denotes: patch test 2, 6 weeks after DPC sensitization. The treatment or condition label here, explained by the study, means: therapeutic diphenylcyclopropenone sensitization with weekly scalp DPC. Receptor amplification or capture employed RACE. Sequenced using a NextSeq 500. TCRdb ran its own pipeline on the public reads, namely fastp trimming at Q25 and MiXCR clone calling, and kept in-frame beta chains. Rows with one shared CDR3 protein collapse into an entry with the most common genes and DNA. For this sample the table gives roughly 140,000 distinct CDR3 sequences, of which roughly 12% were detected only once. The ten largest clones represent 1.1% to 1.5% of the sample. The material was whole blood, obtained in connection with sensitization to the hapten diphenylcyclopropenone (DPC). The receptors derive from a woman aged 50 to 60 with alopecia areata. Some clones in this sample may be carry-over from other donors' samples.

This chain links TRBV4-1 with TRBJ2-7, with D hard to call. The CDR3 loop spans 15 amino acids. V was clipped by 0 bases and J by 5 bases, with 14 bases between them. The germline V gene encodes CDR1 MGHRA and CDR2 YSYEKL. The CDR3 region has the DNA TGCGCCAGCAGCCAAGATTCGCATGTCACGGACGAGCAGTACTTC. Translated, it gives CASSQDSHVTDEQYF.

In its sample, this clonotype was seen a few times. The chain combines TRBV20-1 with TRBJ1-5; 8 bases map to TRBD1. The CDR3 totals 15 residues. After removal of 6 bases from V and 0 bases from J, the junction contained 7 bases not matched to a gene. The germline V gene encodes CDR1 DFQATT and CDR2 SNEGSKA (reference sequence). The CDR3 loop reads CSATGTGLSNQPQHF. The CDR3 DNA reads as TGCAGTGCGACCGGGACAGGCCTTAGCAATCAGCCCCAGCATTTT.

This clonotype was recorded at least ten times. V gene TRBV7-2 combines with J gene TRBJ2-1; 7 bases align to TRBD2. Germline CDR1 reads SGHTA; CDR2 reads FQGNSA. Trimming took 1 base from V and 7 from J; bases not matched to a gene: 13. The CDR3 sequence is 17 residues long. The CDR3 loop is CASSLGALAVLRNEQFF. CDR3 nucleotides: TGTGCCAGCAGCTTAGGGGCCCTAGCGGTCCTCAGGAATGAGCAGTTCTTC.

The chain uses TRBV5-4 and TRBJ2-2; TRBD2 aligns across 10 bases. The trim removed 0 bases at V and 7 bases at J, leaving 12 bases unmatched. The CDR3 is made up of 18 amino acids. CDR1 and CDR2 (germline): SGHNT, YYREEE (reference sequence). CDR3 nucleotide sequence: TGTGCCAGCAGCTTGGACCCGGCTAGCGGGAGATGGGGCGGGGAGCTGTTTTTT. Translation: CASSLDPASGRWGGELFF.

This clonotype was counted a few times. The chain uses TRBV12-3 or TRBV12-4 and TRBJ2-7, with 10 bases aligning to TRBD2. The V and J ends lost 8 bases and 5 bases, in that order; junction bases with no gene match: 9. The CDR3 runs 14 residues. CDR3 DNA sequence: TGTGCCAGCGGAAGAGCGGGAGGGAAGCACGAGCAGTACTTC. Translating it yields CASGRAGGKHEQYF.

This clonotype showed up just a few times. The genes are TRBV29-1 and TRBJ2-7; TRBD1 or TRBD2 may be the D gene (6 bases each). Germline-derived CDR1 and CDR2 are SQVTM and ANQGSEA. The CDR3 contains 12 residues. Trimming stripped 3 bases from V and 2 bases from J, with 8 bases between. CDR3 in DNA: TGCAGCGTTGAGGAGGGGGCCTACGAGCAGTACTTC. Residues: CSVEEGAYEQYF.

This chain uses TRBV7-2 with TRBJ2-7; 9 bases are a match to TRBD1. CDR3 size: 14 residues. With 5 bases clipped from V and 2 bases from J, the junction kept 4 bases outside the gene matches. The V gene's germline CDR1 is SGHTA and CDR2 FQGNSA. This CDR3 is CASSTGQGAYEQYF. CDR3 coding DNA: TGTGCCAGCAGCACGGGACAGGGAGCCTACGAGCAGTACTTC.

The DNA of the CDR3 is TGCAGTGCTCCCCCTAGCGGCCGGGCCCACGAGCAGTACTTC. This encodes CSAPPSGRAHEQYF. The chain has TRBV20-1 and TRBJ2-7, with TRBD2 identical over 7 bases. CDR1 and CDR2 from the germline V gene are DFQATT and SNEGSKA (reference sequence). After removal of 5 bases from V and 5 bases from J, the junction contained 12 bases not matched to a gene. CDR3 length: 14 residues.

The table lists this clonotype with a few counts. The chain carries TRBV11-2 and TRBJ2-1; 12 bases map to TRBD1. Germline trimming cut 5 bases from V and 5 bases from J; bases unmatched to any gene: 10. CDR1 is SGHAT and CDR2 is FQNNGV in the germline V gene. CDR3 length equals 17 residues. CDR3: CASSHRDRGLPDNEQFF. CDR3 in DNA: TGTGCCAGCAGCCACCGGGACAGGGGGCTACCTGACAATGAGCAGTTCTTC. Supplemented by reference TRBV11-2 and TRBJ2-1, the full variable domain reads EAGVAQSPRYKIIEKRQSVAFWCNPISGHATLYWYQQILGQGPKLLIQFQNNGVVDDSQLPKDRFSAERLKGVDSTLKIQPAKLEDSAVYLCASSHRDRGLPDNEQFFGPGTRLTVL.

V is TRBV29-1 and J is TRBJ2-3; D is possibly TRBD1 (5 bases). The CDR3 consists of 13 residues. From germline, CDR1 is SQVTM and CDR2 ANQGSEA. CDR3 loop: CSKGLGSTDTQYF. The CDR3 DNA reads as TGCAGTAAGGGGCTAGGTAGCACAGATACGCAGTATTTT.

This clonotype was counted between two and nine times. V is TRBV7-2 and J is TRBJ1-3, with D uncertain. Per germline, CDR1 SGHTA and CDR2 FQGNSA. Trimming removed 4 bases from V and 0 bases from J, with 7 bases in between. CDR3 length: 14 residues. The CDR3 here is CASSSVHSGNTIYF. The DNA for the CDR3 is TGTGCCAGCAGCTCAGTGCACTCTGGAAACACCATATATTTT.

This clonotype occurred many times. The CDR3: CASSRGADNEQFF. CDR3 DNA: TGTGCCAGCAGCCGTGGGGCCGACAATGAGCAGTTCTTC. This chain connects TRBV7-9 to TRBJ2-1, with TRBD1 as a possible D gene (5 bases). The germline V gene has CDR1 SEHNR and CDR2 FQNEAQ (reference sequence). This CDR3 contains 13 residues. The ends were cut back, 5 bases at V and 5 bases at J, with 10 bases in the middle.

V gene TRBV20-1 combines with J gene TRBJ1-2; D is perhaps TRBD1 (5 bases). CDR1 is DFQATT, CDR2 SNEGSKA, per germline (reference sequence). The CDR3 length is 14 residues. V lost 3 bases and J lost 7, with 18 bases in between. CDR3 nucleotides: TGCAGTGCTAGGGGGCTGCAGGGCCGCTCTGGCTACACCTTC. Translation gives CSARGLQGRSGYTF.

Remarks on this clonotype: A much larger clone lies a single base off, so this may be a read error. The V and J genes are TRBV5-6 and TRBJ1-4, with 8 bases matching TRBD1. The germline V gene has CDR1 SGHDT and CDR2 YYEEEE. The CDR3 covers 15 residues. CDR3 coding DNA: TGTGCCACCAGCACCCGGACAGGGACCCATGAAAAACTGTTTTTT. This translates into CATSTRTGTHEKLFF. The full variable domain, with the rest looked up from reference TRBV5-6 and TRBJ1-4, is DAGVTQSPTHLIKTRGQQVTLRCSPKSGHDTVSWYQQALGQGPQFIFQYYEEEERQRGNFPDRFSGHQFPNYSSELNVNALLLGDSALYLCATSTRTGTHEKLFFGSGTQLSVL.

Many counts were recorded for this clonotype. The V and J genes are TRBV29-1 and TRBJ2-3; 10 positions agree with TRBD2. Germline V gives CDR1 SQVTM, CDR2 ANQGSEA. The CDR3 consists of 15 residues. V trimming: 6 bases; J trimming: 2 bases; junction bases outside the gene matches: 8. Here the CDR3 DNA reads TGCAGCGTCGGAGAGACTAGCGGGTTCACAGATACGCAGTATTTT. Translated, it gives CSVGETSGFTDTQYF.

V is TRBV6-2 or TRBV6-3 and J is TRBJ2-1; 14 bases match TRBD2. The CDR3 spans 15 residues. CDR1 is MNHEY, CDR2 SVGEGT, per germline. V was pared by 6 bases and J by 12 bases, with 10 bases of the junction left unmatched. The CDR3 loop is CASSTGTSGRRGQFF. CDR3 nucleotide sequence: TGTGCCAGCAGCACCGGGACTAGCGGGAGACGTGGGCAGTTCTTC.

In its sample, this clonotype was seen many times. J is TRBJ2-3 and V is TRBV15, with 12 bases fitting TRBD2. Germline trimming cut 1 base from V and 5 bases from J; bases unmatched to any gene: 10. Germline loops: CDR1 LNHNV, CDR2 YYDKDF (reference sequence). This CDR3 is built from 18 residues. In DNA, the CDR3 is TGTGCCACCAGCAGAGCCGTCAGACTAGCGGGAGCTGGAGATACGCAGTATTTT. Translating it yields CATSRAVRLAGAGDTQYF.

This clonotype was counted ten times or more. The rearrangement joins TRBV11-2 to TRBJ2-1; D unresolved. The CDR3 sequence is 12 residues long. V dropped 1 base and J dropped 6 bases, with 4 bases sitting between them. The germline CDR1 and CDR2 sequences are SGHAT and FQNNGV. The CDR3, as DNA: TGTGCCAGCAGCTTAGGTAGCAATGAGCAGTTCTTC. Its translation is CASSLGSNEQFF.